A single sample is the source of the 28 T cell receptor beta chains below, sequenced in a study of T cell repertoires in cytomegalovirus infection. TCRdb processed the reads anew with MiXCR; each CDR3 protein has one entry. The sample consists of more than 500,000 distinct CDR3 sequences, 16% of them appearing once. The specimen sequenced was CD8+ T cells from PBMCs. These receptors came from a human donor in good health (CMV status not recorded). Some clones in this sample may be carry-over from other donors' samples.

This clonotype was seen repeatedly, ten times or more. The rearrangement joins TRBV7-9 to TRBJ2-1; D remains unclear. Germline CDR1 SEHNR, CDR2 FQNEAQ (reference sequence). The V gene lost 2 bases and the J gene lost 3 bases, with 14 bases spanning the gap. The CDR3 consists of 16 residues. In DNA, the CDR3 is TGTGCCAGCAGCTTAACTTGGGGTACAGACTACAATGAGCAGTTCTTC. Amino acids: CASSLTWGTDYNEQFF.

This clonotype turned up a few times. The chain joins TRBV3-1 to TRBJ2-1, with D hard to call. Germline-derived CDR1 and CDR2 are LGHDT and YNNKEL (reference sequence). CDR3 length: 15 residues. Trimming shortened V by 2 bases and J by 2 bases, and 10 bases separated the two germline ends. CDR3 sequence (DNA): TGTGCCAGCAGCCAATTCGCGGAACCCTACAATGAGCAGTTCTTC. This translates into CASSQFAEPYNEQFF.

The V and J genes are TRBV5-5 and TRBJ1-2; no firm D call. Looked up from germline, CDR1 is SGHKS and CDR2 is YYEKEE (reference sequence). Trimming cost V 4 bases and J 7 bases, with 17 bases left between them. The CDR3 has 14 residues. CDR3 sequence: CASSPLEGLRGYTF. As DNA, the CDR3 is TGTGCCAGCAGCCCCTTAGAAGGGCTGCGTGGCTACACCTTC. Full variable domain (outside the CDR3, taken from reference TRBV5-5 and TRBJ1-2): DAGVTQSPTHLIKTRGQQVTLRCSPISGHKSVSWYQQVLGQGPQFIFQYYEKEERGRGNFPDRFSARQFPNYSSELNVNALLLGDSALYLCASSPLEGLRGYTFGSGTRLTVV.

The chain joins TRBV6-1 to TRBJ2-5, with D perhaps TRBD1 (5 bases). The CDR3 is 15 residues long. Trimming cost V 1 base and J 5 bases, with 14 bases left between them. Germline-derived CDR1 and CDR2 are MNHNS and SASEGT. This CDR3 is CASSEEQVGVETQYF. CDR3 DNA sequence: TGTGCCAGCAGTGAAGAACAGGTGGGCGTGGAGACCCAGTACTTC.

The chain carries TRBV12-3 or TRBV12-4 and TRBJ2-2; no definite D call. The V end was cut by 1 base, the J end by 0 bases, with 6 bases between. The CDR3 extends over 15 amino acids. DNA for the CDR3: TGTGCCAGCAGTTTAGTGACACCGAACACCGGGGAGCTGTTTTTT. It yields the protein CASSLVTPNTGELFF.

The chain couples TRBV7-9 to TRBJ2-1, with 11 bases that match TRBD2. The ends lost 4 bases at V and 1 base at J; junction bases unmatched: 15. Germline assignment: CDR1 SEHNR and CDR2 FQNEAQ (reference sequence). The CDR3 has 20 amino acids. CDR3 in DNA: TGTGCCAGCAGCTCCCCATTGACTAGCGGGAAGGGAGCTTCCTACAATGAGCAGTTCTTC. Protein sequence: CASSSPLTSGKGASYNEQFF.

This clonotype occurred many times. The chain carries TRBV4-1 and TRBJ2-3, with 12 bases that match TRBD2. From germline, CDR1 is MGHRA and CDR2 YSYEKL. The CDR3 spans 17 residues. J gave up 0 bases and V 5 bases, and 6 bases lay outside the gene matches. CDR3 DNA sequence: TGCGCCAGCAGCTCTCGACTAGCGGGGGTTAGCACAGATACGCAGTATTTT. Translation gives CASSSRLAGVSTDTQYF.

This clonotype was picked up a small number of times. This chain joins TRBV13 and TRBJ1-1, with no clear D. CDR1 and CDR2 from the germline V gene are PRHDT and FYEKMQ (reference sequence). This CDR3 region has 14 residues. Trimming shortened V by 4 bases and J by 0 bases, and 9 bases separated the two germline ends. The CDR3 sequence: CASSSQDMNTEAFF. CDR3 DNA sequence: TGTGCCAGCAGCTCCCAAGATATGAACACTGAAGCTTTCTTT.

As DNA, the CDR3 is TGCAGTGCTAGAGCGGGAGTCGATTCCTCAGCTAACTATGGCTACACCTTC. It yields the protein CSARAGVDSSANYGYTF. The chain employs TRBV20-1 and TRBJ1-2, with D hard to call. CDR1 is DFQATT, CDR2 SNEGSKA, per germline (reference sequence). The CDR3 consists of 17 residues. The V end was cut by 1 base, the J end by 0 bases, with 18 bases between.

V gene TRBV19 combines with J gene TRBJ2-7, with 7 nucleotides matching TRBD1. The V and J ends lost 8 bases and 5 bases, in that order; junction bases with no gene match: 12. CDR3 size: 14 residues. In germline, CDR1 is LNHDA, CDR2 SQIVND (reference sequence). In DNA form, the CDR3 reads TGTGCCAGTTCTAGGGGACAGCAGAGAGACGAGCAGTACTTC. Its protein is CASSRGQQRDEQYF.

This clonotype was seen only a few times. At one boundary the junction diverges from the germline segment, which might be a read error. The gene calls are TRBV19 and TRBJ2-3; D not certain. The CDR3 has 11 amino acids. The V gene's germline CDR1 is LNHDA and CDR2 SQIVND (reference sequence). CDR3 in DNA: TGTGCCAGTAGTATATCTCAAAACAAGCATTTT. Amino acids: CASSISQNKHF.

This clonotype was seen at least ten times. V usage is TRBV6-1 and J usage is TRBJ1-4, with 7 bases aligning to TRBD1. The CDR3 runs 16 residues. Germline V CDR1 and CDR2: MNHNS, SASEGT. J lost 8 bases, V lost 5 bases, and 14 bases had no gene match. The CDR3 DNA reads TGTGCCAGCAGTCTACGAGGGCCAGGGGGAAAGGAAAAACTGTTTTTT. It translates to CASSLRGPGGKEKLFF.

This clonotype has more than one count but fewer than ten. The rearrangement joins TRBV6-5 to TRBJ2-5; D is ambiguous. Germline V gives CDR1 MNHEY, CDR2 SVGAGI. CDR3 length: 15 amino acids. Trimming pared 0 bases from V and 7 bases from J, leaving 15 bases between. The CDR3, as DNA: TGTGCCAGCAGTTACTCGAGCTTTAACCTGGGGACCCAGTACTTC. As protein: CASSYSSFNLGTQYF.

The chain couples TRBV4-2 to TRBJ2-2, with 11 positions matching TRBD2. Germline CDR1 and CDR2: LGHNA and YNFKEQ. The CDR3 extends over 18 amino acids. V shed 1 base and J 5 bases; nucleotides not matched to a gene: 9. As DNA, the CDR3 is TGTGCCAGCAGCCAAGTCACACTAGCGGGGGAAGGAACCGGGGAGCTGTTTTTT. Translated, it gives CASSQVTLAGEGTGELFF.

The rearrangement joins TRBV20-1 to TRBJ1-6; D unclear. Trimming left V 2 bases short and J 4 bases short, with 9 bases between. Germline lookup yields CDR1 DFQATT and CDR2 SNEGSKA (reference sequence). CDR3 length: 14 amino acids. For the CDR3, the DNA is TGCAGTGCTAGACGCCGCCAGTATAATTCACCCCTCCACTTT. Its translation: CSARRRQYNSPLHF.

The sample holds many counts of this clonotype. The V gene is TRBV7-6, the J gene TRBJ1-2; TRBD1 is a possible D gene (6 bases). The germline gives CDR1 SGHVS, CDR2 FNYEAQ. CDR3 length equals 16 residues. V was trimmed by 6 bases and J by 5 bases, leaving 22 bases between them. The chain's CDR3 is CASSRGAQVSKYGYTF. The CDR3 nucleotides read TGTGCCAGCAGTCGGGGGGCGCAAGTCTCGAAGTATGGCTACACCTTC.

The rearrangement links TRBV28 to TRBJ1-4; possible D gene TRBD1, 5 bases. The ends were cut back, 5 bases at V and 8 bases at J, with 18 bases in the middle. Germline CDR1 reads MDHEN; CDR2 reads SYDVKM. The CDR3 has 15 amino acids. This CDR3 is CASSLLRDRGEKLFF. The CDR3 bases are TGTGCCAGCAGTCTCCTCAGGGATAGAGGGGAAAAACTGTTTTTT.

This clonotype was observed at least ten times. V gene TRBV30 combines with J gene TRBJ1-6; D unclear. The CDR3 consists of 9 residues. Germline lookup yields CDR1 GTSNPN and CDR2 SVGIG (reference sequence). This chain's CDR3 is CAGDSPLHF. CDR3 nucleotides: TGTGCTGGAGATTCACCCCTCCACTTT.

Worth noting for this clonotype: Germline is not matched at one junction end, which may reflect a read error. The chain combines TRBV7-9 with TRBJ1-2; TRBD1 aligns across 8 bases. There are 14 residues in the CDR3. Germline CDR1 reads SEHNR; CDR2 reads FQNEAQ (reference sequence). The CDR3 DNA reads TGTGCCAGCAGCTTAGAAGGGACAGGTTATGGCTACAGCTTC. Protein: CASSLEGTGYGYSF. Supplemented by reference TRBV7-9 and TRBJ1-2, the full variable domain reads DTGVSQNPRHKITKRGQNVTFRCDPISEHNRLYWYRQTLGQGPEFLTYFQNEAQLEKSRLLSDRFSAERPKGSFSTLEIQRTEQGDSAMYLCASSLEGTGYGYSFGSGTRLTVV.

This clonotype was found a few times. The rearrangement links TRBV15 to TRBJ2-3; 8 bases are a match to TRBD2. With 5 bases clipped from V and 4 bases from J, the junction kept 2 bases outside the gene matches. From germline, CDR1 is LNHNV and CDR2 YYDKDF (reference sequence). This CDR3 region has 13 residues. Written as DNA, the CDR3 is TGTGCCACCAGCGGGACTAGTTCAGATACGCAGTATTTT. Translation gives CATSGTSSDTQYF.

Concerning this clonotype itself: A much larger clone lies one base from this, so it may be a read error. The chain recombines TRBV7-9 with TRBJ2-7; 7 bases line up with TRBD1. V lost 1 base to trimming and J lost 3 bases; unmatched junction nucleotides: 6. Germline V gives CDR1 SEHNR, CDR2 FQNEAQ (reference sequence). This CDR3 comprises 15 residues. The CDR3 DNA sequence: TGTGCCAGCAGCTTAGAAGGGGGACAGTACTACGAGCAGTACTTC. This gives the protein CASSLEGGQYYEQYF.

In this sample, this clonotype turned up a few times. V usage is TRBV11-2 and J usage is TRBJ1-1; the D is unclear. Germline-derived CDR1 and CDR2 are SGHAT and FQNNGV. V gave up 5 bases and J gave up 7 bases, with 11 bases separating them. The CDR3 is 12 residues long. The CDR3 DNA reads TGTGCCAGCAGCCCCGAAGACATTGAAGCTTTCTTT. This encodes CASSPEDIEAFF.

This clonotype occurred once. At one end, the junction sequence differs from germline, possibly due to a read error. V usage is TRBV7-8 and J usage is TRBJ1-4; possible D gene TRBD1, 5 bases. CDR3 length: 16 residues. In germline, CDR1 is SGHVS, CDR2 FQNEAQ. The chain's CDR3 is CGSSPSAGGEREKLFF. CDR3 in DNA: TGTGGCAGCTCACCATCCGCTGGGGGGGAGCGAGAAAAACTGTTTTTT.

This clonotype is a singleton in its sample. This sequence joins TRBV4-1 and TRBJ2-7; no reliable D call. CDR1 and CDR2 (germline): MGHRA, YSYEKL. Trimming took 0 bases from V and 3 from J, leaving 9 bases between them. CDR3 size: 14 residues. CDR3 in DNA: TGCGCCAGCAGCCAAGATATGGCCCGCTACGAGCAGTACTTC. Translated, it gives CASSQDMARYEQYF.

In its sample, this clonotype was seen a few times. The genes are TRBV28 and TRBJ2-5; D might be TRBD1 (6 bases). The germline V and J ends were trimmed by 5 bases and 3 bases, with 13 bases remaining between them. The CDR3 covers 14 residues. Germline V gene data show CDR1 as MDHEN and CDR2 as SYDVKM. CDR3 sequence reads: CASSPEDSEETQYF. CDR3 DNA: TGTGCCAGCAGTCCCGAGGACAGTGAAGAGACCCAGTACTTC. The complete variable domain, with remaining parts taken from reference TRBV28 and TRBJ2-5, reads DVKVTQSSRYLVKRTGEKVFLECVQDMDHENMFWYRQDPGLGLRLIYFSYDVKMKEKGDIPEGYSVSREKKERFSLILESASTNQTSMYLCASSPEDSEETQYFGPGTRLLVL.

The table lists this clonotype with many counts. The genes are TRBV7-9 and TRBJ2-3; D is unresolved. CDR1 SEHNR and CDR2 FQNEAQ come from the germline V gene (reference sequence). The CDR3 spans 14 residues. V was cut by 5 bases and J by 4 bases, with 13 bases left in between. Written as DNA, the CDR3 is TGTGCCAGCAGCAGAGTTGCCTCAGCAGATACGCAGTATTTT. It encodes CASSRVASADTQYF.

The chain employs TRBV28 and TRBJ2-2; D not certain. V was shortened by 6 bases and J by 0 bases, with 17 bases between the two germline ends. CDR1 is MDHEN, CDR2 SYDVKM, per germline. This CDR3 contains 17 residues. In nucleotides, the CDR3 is TGTGCCAGCAGCTCCGGGCCTTTGGCCTCGAACACCGGGGAGCTGTTTTTT. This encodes CASSSGPLASNTGELFF. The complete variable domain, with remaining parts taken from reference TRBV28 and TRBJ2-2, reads DVKVTQSSRYLVKRTGEKVFLECVQDMDHENMFWYRQDPGLGLRLIYFSYDVKMKEKGDIPEGYSVSREKKERFSLILESASTNQTSMYLCASSSGPLASNTGELFFGEGSRLTVL.

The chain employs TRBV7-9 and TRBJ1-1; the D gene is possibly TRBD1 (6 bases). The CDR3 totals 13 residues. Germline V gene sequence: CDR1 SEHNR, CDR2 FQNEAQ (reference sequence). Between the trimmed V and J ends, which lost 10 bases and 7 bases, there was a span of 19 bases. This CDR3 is CATLPPAGDEAFF. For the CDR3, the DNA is TGTGCCACCCTCCCGCCGGCAGGGGATGAAGCTTTCTTT.